These 7 T cell receptor beta chains were sequenced from one sample in a study of T cell repertoires in cytomegalovirus infection. For these receptors, no antigen is known. TCRdb re-analysed the reads in MiXCR, keeping a single row per CDR3 protein. The sample lists roughly 860,000 distinct CDR3 sequences; 30% to 35% were seen once. The sample here was cultured CD8+ T cells from PBMCs, taken from culture after CMV antigen stimulation. These receptors came from a human donor in good health (CMV status not recorded). Some clones in this sample may be carry-over from other donors' samples.

The V gene is TRBV6-1, the J gene TRBJ1-5, with 11 nucleotides matching TRBD1. In germline, CDR1 is MNHNS, CDR2 SASEGT. The junction had 5 bases not matched to a gene; V was cut back by 2 bases and J by 5 bases. The CDR3 extends over 16 amino acids. CDR3: CASSEWTGGWDQPQHF. CDR3 DNA sequence: TGTGCCAGCAGTGAATGGACAGGGGGCTGGGATCAGCCCCAGCATTTT.

This clonotype appeared many times. The V and J genes are TRBV7-2 and TRBJ1-1; TRBD1 matches 10 bases. Trimming removed 3 bases from V and 5 bases from J; junction bases left unmatched: 3. The CDR3 contains 14 residues. From germline, CDR1 is SGHTA and CDR2 FQGNSA. CDR3 in DNA: TGTGCCAGCAGCTTGGGACAGGGGTGGACTGAAGCTTTCTTT. It translates to CASSLGQGWTEAFF. The variable domain in full, with the rest retrieved from reference TRBV7-2 and TRBJ1-1, is GAGVSQSPSNKVTEKGKDVELRCDPISGHTALYWYRQSLGQGLEFLIYFQGNSAPDKSGLPSDRFSAERTGGSVSTLTIQRTQQEDSAVYLCASSLGQGWTEAFFGQGTRLTVV.

The CDR3 loop reads CASSQDSGGGITDTQYF. CDR3 DNA sequence: TGTGCCAGCAGCCAAGATAGCGGCGGGGGGATCACAGATACGCAGTATTTT. This rearrangement joins TRBV14 to TRBJ2-3; TRBD2 aligns across 8 bases. Germline V lookup: CDR1 SGHDN, CDR2 FVKESK. The CDR3 sequence is 17 residues long. V was pared by 0 bases and J by 2 bases, with 7 bases of the junction left unmatched.

The table lists this clonotype with many counts. The gene calls are TRBV27 and TRBJ1-1, with D unclear. This CDR3 spans 15 amino acids. V gave up 6 bases and J gave up 0 bases, with 14 bases separating them. The V gene's germline CDR1 is MNHEY and CDR2 SMNVEV (reference sequence). CDR3 nucleotides: TGTGCCAGCAGCCTTCCGGGGAGCATGAACACTGAAGCTTTCTTT. Residues: CASSLPGSMNTEAFF.

This clonotype came up a few times. The chain is built from TRBV7-2 and TRBJ1-1; TRBD1 agrees at 7 bases. J gave up 1 base and V 6 bases, and 8 bases lay outside the gene matches. CDR1 and CDR2 from the germline V gene are SGHTA and FQGNSA. The CDR3 sequence is 15 residues long. The CDR3 nucleotides are TGTGCCAGCAGTCGAAGACAGGGTGGGAACACTGAAGCTTTCTTT. Amino acid sequence: CASSRRQGGNTEAFF.

Note on this clonotype: It may be a read error: a sequence one base away is much more abundant. This chain joins TRBV7-2 and TRBJ2-2; D call uncertain. In germline, CDR1 is SGHTA, CDR2 FQGNSA. This CDR3 contains 14 residues. V lost 5 bases to trimming and J lost 7 bases, with 14 bases between them. The CDR3 is CASSPMSAGGELFF. CDR3 nucleotides: TGTGCCAGCAGCCCCATGAGCGCCGGCGGGGAGCTGTTTTTT.

This clonotype turned up a few times. The rearrangement links TRBV15 to TRBJ2-5, with D hard to call. There are 14 residues in the CDR3. Germline V CDR1 and CDR2: LNHNV, YYDKDF (reference sequence). V lost 0 bases, J lost 0 bases, and 5 bases lay in between. The CDR3 nucleotides are TGTGCCACCAGCAGAGACAGGTACCAAGAGACCCAGTACTTC. This gives the protein CATSRDRYQETQYF.